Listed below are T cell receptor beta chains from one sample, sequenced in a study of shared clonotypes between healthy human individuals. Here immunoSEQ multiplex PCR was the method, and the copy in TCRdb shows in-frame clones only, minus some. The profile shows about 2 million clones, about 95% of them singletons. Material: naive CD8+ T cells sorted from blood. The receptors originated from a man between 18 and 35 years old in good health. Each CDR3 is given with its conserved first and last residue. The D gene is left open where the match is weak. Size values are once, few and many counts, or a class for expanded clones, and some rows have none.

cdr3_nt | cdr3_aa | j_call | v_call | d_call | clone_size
TGTGCCAGCAGCCCCACAGGGAGCGAGCAGTACTTC | CASSPTGSEQYF | TRBJ2-7 | TRBV28 | - | once
TGTGCCAGCAGCTTCCGGGACAGGGGCACTGAAGCTTTCTTT | CASSFRDRGTEAFF | TRBJ1-1 | TRBV5-5 | TRBD1 | -
TGTGCCAGTTCTTTTGGGGCCGGGGATGAGCAGTACTTC | CASSFGAGDEQYF | TRBJ2-7 | TRBV6-5 | - | -
TGTGCCAGCAGCACCTCGGAGAATGAGCAGTTCTTC | CASSTSENEQFF | TRBJ2-1 | TRBV7-9 | - | -
TGTGCCAGCAGTGAATCAGGGGGCGTTGAAGCTTTCTTT | CASSESGGVEAFF | TRBJ1-1 | TRBV2 | TRBD1 | -
TGTGCCAGTACCGCCTGGGATTCAAATCAGCCCCAGCATTTT | CASTAWDSNQPQHF | TRBJ1-5 | TRBV19 | - | -
TGCGCCAGCAGCCAAGTTCCAGGGGACACTGAAGCTTTCTTT | CASSQVPGDTEAFF | TRBJ1-1 | TRBV4-1 | - | once
TGTGCCAGCAGTGCAGGGGGGGGAAACACTGAAGCTTTCTTT | CASSAGGGNTEAFF | TRBJ1-1 | TRBV25-1 | TRBD1 | -
TGTGCCAGCAGTTCAAGCGCTTCCTACAATGAGCAGTTCTTC | CASSSSASYNEQFF | TRBJ2-1 | TRBV7-6 | - | -
TGCGCCAGCAGCCAAGATTGGCAGGGGGGGAGAGAAGGCTACACCTTC | CASSQDWQGGREGYTF | TRBJ1-2 | TRBV4-3 | TRBD1 | -
TGCGCCAGCAGCCCGCCCCCTGGACAGGGCCAATTTTACGAGCAGTACTTC | CASSPPPGQGQFYEQYF | TRBJ2-7 | TRBV4-1 | TRBD1 | -
TGTGCCAGCAGCTTACCCCTCCGACAGGGGCCCACCGGGGAGCTGTTTTTT | CASSLPLRQGPTGELFF | TRBJ2-2 | TRBV7-8 | TRBD1 | -
TGCAGCGTGGGCGATTCCCGCACAGATACGCAGTATTTT | CSVGDSRTDTQYF | TRBJ2-3 | TRBV29-1 | - | -
TGTGCCAGCAGTTTATCTGGGGGGGCGGCTTTCTTT | CASSLSGGAAFF | TRBJ1-1 | TRBV27 | - | -
TGTGCCAGCAGTTACTGGGGGGGGGATTACGAGCAGTACTTC | CASSYWGGDYEQYF | TRBJ2-7 | TRBV6-6 | TRBD2 | -
TGCGCCAGCAGCCGAACAGGGGGAAACACTGAAGCTTTCTTT | CASSRTGGNTEAFF | TRBJ1-1 | TRBV4-1 | TRBD1 | -
TGTGCCAGCAGTTTAATACTAGCGGGGGCCTACGAGCAGTACTTC | CASSLILAGAYEQYF | TRBJ2-7 | TRBV28 | TRBD2 | -
TGCGCCAGCTCGGGGGCTAGCGGTTACAATGAGCAGTTCTTC | CASSGASGYNEQFF | TRBJ2-1 | TRBV5-1 | - | -
TGTGCCAGCAGCGTTACAGCTACCGGGGAGCTGTTTTTT | CASSVTATGELFF | TRBJ2-2 | TRBV5-6 | - | -
TGTGCCTGGATGACGTTCGTTGGAATCTCTGAAGCTTTCTTT | CAWMTFVGISEAFF | TRBJ1-1 | TRBV30 | - | -
TGCGCCAGCAGCTTGTCCGGAGGGGTTACTGAAGCTTTCTTT | CASSLSGGVTEAFF | TRBJ1-1 | TRBV5-1 | - | -
TGCGCCAGCAGCCAAGAAAGAGGCTTAAGGACCGGGGAGCTGTTTTTT | CASSQERGLRTGELFF | TRBJ2-2 | TRBV4-3 | - | -
TGTGCAAGGCAGGTTAACACCGGGGAGCTGTTTTTT | CARQVNTGELFF | TRBJ2-2 | TRBV30 | - | once
TGTGCCAGCAGCGTAGACTGGGGGACAGATGGGGGCAAGGGCACCGGGGAGCTGTTTTTT | CASSVDWGTDGGKGTGELFF | TRBJ2-2 | TRBV9 | TRBD1 | -
TGTGCCAGCAGCGTAGATTGGGCGGGGCCCGAGCAGTACTTC | CASSVDWAGPEQYF | TRBJ2-7 | TRBV9 | - | once
TGTGCCAGCAGCTCACTAGTGAATGAGCAGTTCTTC | CASSSLVNEQFF | TRBJ2-1 | TRBV5-6 | - | -
TGTGCCAGCAGTGGACAGGCCGGAGGTCTGAACACTGAAGCTTTCTTT | CASSGQAGGLNTEAFF | TRBJ1-1 | TRBV27 | TRBD1 | -
TGTGCCAGCAGCTTCGGGATTACCTACGAGCAGTACTTC | CASSFGITYEQYF | TRBJ2-7 | TRBV5-6 | - | -
TGCGCCAGCAGCTTTCGAGACGGGGAGCTGTTTTTT | CASSFRDGELFF | TRBJ2-2 | TRBV5-1 | - | -
TGTGCCAGTAGTATAGGAGGGGATGGCACTGAAGCTTTCTTT | CASSIGGDGTEAFF | TRBJ1-1 | TRBV19 | - | once
TGTGCCAGCAGCGTCCCACAAGGAGGCACCGGGGAGCTGTTTTTT | CASSVPQGGTGELFF | TRBJ2-2 | TRBV9 | - | -
TGCGCCAGCAGCGGGTTGGGGTTGGATGAGCAGTTCTTC | CASSGLGLDEQFF | TRBJ2-1 | TRBV4-3 | - | -
TGTGCCAGCAGACCCGAACTGGGGTCCGATACGCAGTATTTT | CASRPELGSDTQYF | TRBJ2-3 | TRBV28 | - | -
TGTGCCAGTAACAGGGCCCCTTTTGCCTTCTTT | CASNRAPFAFF | TRBJ1-1 | TRBV2 | - | -
TGTGCCAGCAGCGTAGGATGGGGTGAAGCTTTCTTT | CASSVGWGEAFF | TRBJ1-1 | TRBV9 | - | -
TGTGCCAGCTCACCAACGTTTAGTGACACTGAAGCTTTCTTT | CASSPTFSDTEAFF | TRBJ1-1 | TRBV18 | - | -
TGCGCCAGCAGTGACTCCGGCAACAGGGGGTACCAAGAGACCCAGTACTTC | CASSDSGNRGYQETQYF | TRBJ2-5 | TRBV10-2 | TRBD1 | -
TGTGCCAGCAGGGGAGTGCGGCAAGGCGGCTCCTACGAGCAGTACTTC | CASRGVRQGGSYEQYF | TRBJ2-7 | TRBV28 | - | -
TGTGCCAGCAGCTACGAGGGGGAATCCTACGAGCAGTACTTC | CASSYEGESYEQYF | TRBJ2-7 | TRBV5-5 | - | -
TGCAGCGTTGTCGGGGCGAACACTGAAGCTTTCTTT | CSVVGANTEAFF | TRBJ1-1 | TRBV29-1 | - | -
TGTGCCAGCGGATTGACAAGCTCCTACGAGCAGTACTTC | CASGLTSSYEQYF | TRBJ2-7 | TRBV28 | - | -
TGTGCCAGCAGCGACGAAACGGATACGCAGTATTTT | CASSDETDTQYF | TRBJ2-3 | TRBV2 | - | -
TGCGCCAGCAGGTGGGCCCTCAATGAGCAGTTCTTC | CASRWALNEQFF | TRBJ2-1 | TRBV5-1 | - | -
TGTGCCAGCAGCCCGCATCAACAGTATAATTCACCCCTCCACTTT | CASSPHQQYNSPLHF | TRBJ1-6 | TRBV7-9 | - | -
TGTGCCAGCAGTTCCGTTACGGACTATGGCTACACCTTC | CASSSVTDYGYTF | TRBJ1-2 | TRBV27 | - | -
TGTGCCAGCGGGTTTGGGTCGGACGAGCAGTACTTC | CASGFGSDEQYF | TRBJ2-7 | TRBV5-6 | - | -
TGCGCCAGCAGCTCGGACAGTGCGATCTACGAGCAGTACTTC | CASSSDSAIYEQYF | TRBJ2-7 | TRBV5-1 | - | -
TGTGCCAGCGGACAGACTTTCAGCTCCTACGAGCAGTACTTC | CASGQTFSSYEQYF | TRBJ2-7 | TRBV2 | - | once
TGCGCCAGCAGCCAACCCGGACTAGCGGGGGGCCTCAATGAGCAGTTCTTC | CASSQPGLAGGLNEQFF | TRBJ2-1 | TRBV4-1 | TRBD2 | -
TGTGCCAGCAGCAACCCCCTCGGTGGGCGGGGGGGCTCTCACGAGCAGTACTTC | CASSNPLGGRGGSHEQYF | TRBJ2-7 | TRBV7-6 | TRBD2 | -
TGCGCCAGCAGCCATGAAACAGGGGGCGGTGAGACCCAGTACTTC | CASSHETGGGETQYF | TRBJ2-5 | TRBV4-3 | TRBD1 | -
TGTGCCACCGAGACTAGCGGGATATCCTACGAGCAGTACTTC | CATETSGISYEQYF | TRBJ2-7 | TRBV2 | TRBD2 | -
TGTGCCAGCAGCTTGGACTATTTCGAGCAGTACTTC | CASSLDYFEQYF | TRBJ2-7 | TRBV5-4 | - | -